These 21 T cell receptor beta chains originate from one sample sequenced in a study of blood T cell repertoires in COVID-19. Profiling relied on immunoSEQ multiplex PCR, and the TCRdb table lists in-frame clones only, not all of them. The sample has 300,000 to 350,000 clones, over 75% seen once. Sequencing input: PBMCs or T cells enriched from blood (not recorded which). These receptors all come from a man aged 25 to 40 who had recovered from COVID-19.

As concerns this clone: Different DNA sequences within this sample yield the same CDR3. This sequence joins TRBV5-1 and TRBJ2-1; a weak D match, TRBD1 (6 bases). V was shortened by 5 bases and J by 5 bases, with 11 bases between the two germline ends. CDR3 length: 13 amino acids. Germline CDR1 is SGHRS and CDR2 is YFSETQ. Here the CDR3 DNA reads TGCGCCAGCAGTCCCGGACAGAACAATGAGCAGTTCTTC. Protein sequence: CASSPGQNNEQFF.

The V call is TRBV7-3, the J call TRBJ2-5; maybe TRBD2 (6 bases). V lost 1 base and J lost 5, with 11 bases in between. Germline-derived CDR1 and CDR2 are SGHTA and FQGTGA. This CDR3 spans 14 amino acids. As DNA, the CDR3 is TGTGCCAGCAGCTTAATGGTCGGGAGCGAGACCCAGTACTTC. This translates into CASSLMVGSETQYF.

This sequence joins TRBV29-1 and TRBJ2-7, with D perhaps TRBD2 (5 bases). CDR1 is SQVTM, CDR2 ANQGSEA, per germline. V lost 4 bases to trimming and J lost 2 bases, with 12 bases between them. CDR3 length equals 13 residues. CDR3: CSVGSGKTYEQYF. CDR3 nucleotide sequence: TGCAGCGTTGGTTCCGGGAAAACCTACGAGCAGTACTTC.

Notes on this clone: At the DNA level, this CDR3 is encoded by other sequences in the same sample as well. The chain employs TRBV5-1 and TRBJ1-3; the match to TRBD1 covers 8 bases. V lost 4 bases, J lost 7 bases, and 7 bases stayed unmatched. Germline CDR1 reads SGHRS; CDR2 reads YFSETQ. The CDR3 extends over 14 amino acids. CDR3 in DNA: TGCGCCAGCAGCCTAGGACAGGGTACGAACACCATATATTTT. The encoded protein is CASSLGQGTNTIYF.

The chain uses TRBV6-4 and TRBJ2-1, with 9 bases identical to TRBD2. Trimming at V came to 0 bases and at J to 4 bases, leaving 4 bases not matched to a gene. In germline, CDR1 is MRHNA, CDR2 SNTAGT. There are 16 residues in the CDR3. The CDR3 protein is CASSDSNSGGYNEQFF. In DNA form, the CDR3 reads TGTGCCAGCAGTGACTCGAATAGCGGGGGATACAATGAGCAGTTCTTC.

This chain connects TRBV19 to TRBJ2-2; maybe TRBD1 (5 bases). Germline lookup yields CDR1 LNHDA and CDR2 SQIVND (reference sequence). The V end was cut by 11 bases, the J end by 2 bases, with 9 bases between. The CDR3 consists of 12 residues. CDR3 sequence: CAVRVNTGELFF. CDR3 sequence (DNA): TGTGCCGTCAGGGTTAACACCGGGGAGCTGTTTTTT.

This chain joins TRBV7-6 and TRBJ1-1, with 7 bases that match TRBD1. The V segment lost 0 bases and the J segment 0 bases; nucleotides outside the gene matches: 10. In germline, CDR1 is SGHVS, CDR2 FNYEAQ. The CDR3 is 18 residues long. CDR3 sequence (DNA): TGTGCCAGCAGCTTAGCGTTTAGGGGGCTCCGTATGAACACTGAAGCTTTCTTT. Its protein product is CASSLAFRGLRMNTEAFF.

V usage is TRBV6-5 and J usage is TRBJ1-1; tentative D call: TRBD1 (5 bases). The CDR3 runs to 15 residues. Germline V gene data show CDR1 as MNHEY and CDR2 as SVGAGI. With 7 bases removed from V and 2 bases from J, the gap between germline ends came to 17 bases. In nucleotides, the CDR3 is TGTGCCAGCATTCAAGGGGCATTTCGTAACACTGAAGCTTTCTTT. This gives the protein CASIQGAFRNTEAFF.

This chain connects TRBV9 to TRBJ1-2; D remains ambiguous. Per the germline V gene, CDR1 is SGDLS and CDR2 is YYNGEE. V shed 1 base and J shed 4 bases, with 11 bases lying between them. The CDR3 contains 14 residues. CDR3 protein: CASSVSEGAYGYTF. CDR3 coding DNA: TGTGCCAGCAGCGTATCGGAAGGAGCCTATGGCTACACCTTC.

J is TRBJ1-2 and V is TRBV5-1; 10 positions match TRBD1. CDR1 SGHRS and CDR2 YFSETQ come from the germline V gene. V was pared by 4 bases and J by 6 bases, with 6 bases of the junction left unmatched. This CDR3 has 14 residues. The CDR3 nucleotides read TGCGCCAGCAGCCAGGGACAGGGGCTGGATGGCTACACCTTC. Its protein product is CASSQGQGLDGYTF.

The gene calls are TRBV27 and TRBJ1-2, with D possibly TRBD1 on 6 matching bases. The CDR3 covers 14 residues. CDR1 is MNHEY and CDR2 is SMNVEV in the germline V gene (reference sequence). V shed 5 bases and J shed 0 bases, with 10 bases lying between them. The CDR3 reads CASSPGTTNYGYTF. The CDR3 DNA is TGTGCCAGCAGTCCCGGGACAACTAACTATGGCTACACCTTC.

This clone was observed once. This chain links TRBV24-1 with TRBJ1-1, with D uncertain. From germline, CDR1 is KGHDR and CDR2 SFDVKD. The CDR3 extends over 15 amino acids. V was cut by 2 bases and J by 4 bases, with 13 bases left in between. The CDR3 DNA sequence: TGTGCCACCAGTGATTCCAGAGCCGGCGGCACTGAAGCTTTCTTT. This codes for CATSDSRAGGTEAFF.

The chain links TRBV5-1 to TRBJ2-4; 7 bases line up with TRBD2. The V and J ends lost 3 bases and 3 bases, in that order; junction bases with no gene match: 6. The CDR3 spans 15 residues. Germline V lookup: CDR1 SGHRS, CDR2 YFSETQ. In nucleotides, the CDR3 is TGCGCCAGCAGCTCCCTCGCTAGCGGCAAAAACATTCAGTACTTC. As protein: CASSSLASGKNIQYF.

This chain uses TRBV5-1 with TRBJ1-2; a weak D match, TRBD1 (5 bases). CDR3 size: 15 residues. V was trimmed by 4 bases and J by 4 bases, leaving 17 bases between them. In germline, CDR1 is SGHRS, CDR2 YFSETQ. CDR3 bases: TGCGCCAGCAGCGAACTTAGGAGGGGAGGCTATGGCTACACCTTC. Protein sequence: CASSELRRGGYGYTF.

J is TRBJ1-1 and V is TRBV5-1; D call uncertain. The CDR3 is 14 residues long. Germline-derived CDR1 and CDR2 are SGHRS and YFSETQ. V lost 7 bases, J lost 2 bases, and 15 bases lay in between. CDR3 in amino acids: CASGDSGPNTEAFF. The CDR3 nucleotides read TGCGCCAGCGGGGATAGCGGGCCAAACACTGAAGCTTTCTTT. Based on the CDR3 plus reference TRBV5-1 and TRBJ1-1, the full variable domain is KAGVTQTPRYLIKTRGQQVTLSCSPISGHRSVSWYQQTPGQGLQFLFEYFSETQRNKGNFPGRFSGRQFSNSRSEMNVSTLELGDSALYLCASGDSGPNTEAFFGQGTRLTVV.

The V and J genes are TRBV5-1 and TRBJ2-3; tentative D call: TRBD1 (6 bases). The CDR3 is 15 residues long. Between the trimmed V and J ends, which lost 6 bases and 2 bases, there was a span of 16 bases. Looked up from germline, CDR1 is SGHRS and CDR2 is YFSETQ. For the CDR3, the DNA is TGCGCCAGCACTACGGGACACGCAGCCACAGATACGCAGTATTTT. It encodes CASTTGHAATDTQYF.

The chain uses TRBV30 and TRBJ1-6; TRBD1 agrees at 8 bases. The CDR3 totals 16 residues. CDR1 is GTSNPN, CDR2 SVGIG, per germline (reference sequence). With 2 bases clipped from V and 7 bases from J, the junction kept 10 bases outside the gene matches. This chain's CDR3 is CAWSFYRTGTNSPLHF. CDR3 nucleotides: TGTGCCTGGAGTTTCTACAGGACAGGGACAAATTCACCCCTCCACTTT.

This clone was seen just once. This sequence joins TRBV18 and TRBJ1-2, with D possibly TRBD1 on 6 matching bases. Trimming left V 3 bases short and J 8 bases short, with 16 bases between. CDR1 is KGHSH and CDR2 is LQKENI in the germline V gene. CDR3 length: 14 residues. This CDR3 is CASSPTTGSGGYTF. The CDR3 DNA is TGTGCCAGCTCACCGACTACAGGGTCTGGAGGCTACACCTTC.

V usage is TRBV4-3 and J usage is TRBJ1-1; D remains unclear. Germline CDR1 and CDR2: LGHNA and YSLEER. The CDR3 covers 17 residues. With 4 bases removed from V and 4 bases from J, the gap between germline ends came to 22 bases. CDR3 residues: CASSPEVWGAWGTEAFF. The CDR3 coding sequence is TGCGCCAGCAGCCCAGAGGTGTGGGGAGCTTGGGGCACTGAAGCTTTCTTT.

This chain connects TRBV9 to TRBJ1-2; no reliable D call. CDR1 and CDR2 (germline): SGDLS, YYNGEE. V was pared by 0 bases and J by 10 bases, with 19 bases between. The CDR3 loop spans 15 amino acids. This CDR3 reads CASSVAKGDTRIYTF. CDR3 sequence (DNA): TGTGCCAGCAGCGTAGCAAAGGGAGACACCCGGATCTACACCTTC.

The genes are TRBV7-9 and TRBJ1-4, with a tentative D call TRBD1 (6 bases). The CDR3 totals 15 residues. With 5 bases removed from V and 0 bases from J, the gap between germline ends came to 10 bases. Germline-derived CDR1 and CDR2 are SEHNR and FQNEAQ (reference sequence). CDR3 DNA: TGTGCCAGCAGCCCAGGGACAACAACTAATGAAAAACTGTTTTTT. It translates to CASSPGTTTNEKLFF.